The 2 T cell receptor beta chains in this list originate from one sample, sequenced in a study of T cells in localized non-small cell lung cancer. The protocol was immunoSEQ multiplex PCR, while the TCRdb copy is restricted to in-frame clones and leaves out a portion. The profile shows 3,000 to 4,000 clones, approximately 28% of them singletons. This specimen was lung tumor tissue, taken before any cancer treatment. These receptors were obtained from a female donor of 60 years or more with stage I lung adenocarcinoma.

In its sample, this clone was seen a few times. V gene TRBV19 combines with J gene TRBJ1-3; no clear D. Trimming left V 8 bases short and J 4 bases short, with 9 bases between. The germline V gene encodes CDR1 LNHDA and CDR2 SQIVND (reference sequence). The CDR3 has 12 residues. The DNA of the CDR3 is TGTGCCAGTTCGGGTCGGGGAAACACCATATATTTT. Its translation: CASSGRGNTIYF.

This chain joins TRBV30 and TRBJ2-5; D gene uncertain. This CDR3 has 13 amino acids. V was cut by 0 bases and J by 4 bases, with 9 bases left in between. Germline V gene sequence: CDR1 GTSNPN, CDR2 SVGIG (reference sequence). As DNA, the CDR3 is TGTGCCTGGAGTGTACAACAGAGAGAGACCCAGTACTTC. It yields the protein CAWSVQQRETQYF.